One and the same sample provided the 30 T cell receptor beta chains below, sequenced in a study of OX40 agonist ivuxolimab in advanced cancers. Libraries were prepared by immunoSEQ multiplex PCR; TCRdb keeps only in-frame clonotypes and omits some of them. The sample lists 60,000 to 75,000 clones; more than 85% were seen once. The sequences come from CD4+ or CD8+ T cells sorted from blood, collected in a trial of the OX40 agonist ivuxolimab. The receptors shown here come from an adult with an advanced solid tumor such as melanoma, head and neck, liver or kidney cancer.

The rearrangement joins TRBV25-1 to TRBJ2-7, with a tentative D call TRBD1 (6 bases). Trimming took 4 bases from V and 3 from J, leaving 19 bases between them. Germline values: CDR1 MGHDK, CDR2 SYGVNS. There are 16 residues in the CDR3. The CDR3: CASSVPSGQFLYEQYF. For the CDR3, the DNA is TGTGCCAGCAGTGTCCCTTCCGGACAGTTCCTCTACGAGCAGTACTTC.

The chain is built from TRBV11-2 and TRBJ1-3; D unresolved. The V end was cut by 5 bases, the J end by 1 base, with 12 bases between. This CDR3 comprises 15 residues. Per the germline V gene, CDR1 is SGHAT and CDR2 is FQNNGV. The CDR3 region is CASSIHHVSGNTIYF. Here the CDR3 DNA reads TGTGCCAGCAGCATACATCATGTTTCTGGAAACACCATATATTTT.

This clone appeared once. This rearrangement joins TRBV5-5 to TRBJ1-1; TRBD1 matches at 7 bases. The CDR3 covers 15 residues. The junction had 11 bases not matched to a gene; V was cut back by 4 bases and J by 5 bases. Germline CDR1 reads SGHKS; CDR2 reads YYEKEE (reference sequence). For the CDR3, the DNA is TGTGCCAGCAGCCTCGGGACAGTTCAGGGAACTGAAGCTTTCTTT. The encoded protein is CASSLGTVQGTEAFF. The full variable domain, its missing parts supplied by reference TRBV5-5 and TRBJ1-1, is DAGVTQSPTHLIKTRGQQVTLRCSPISGHKSVSWYQQVLGQGPQFIFQYYEKEERGRGNFPDRFSARQFPNYSSELNVNALLLGDSALYLCASSLGTVQGTEAFFGQGTRLTVV.

The rearrangement joins TRBV2 to TRBJ1-6; a weak D match, TRBD1 (6 bases). Germline lookup yields CDR1 SNHLY and CDR2 FYNNEI. With 6 bases removed from V and 6 bases from J, the gap between germline ends came to 15 bases. CDR3 length: 15 amino acids. CDR3 residues: CASREQDSINSPLHF. DNA for the CDR3: TGTGCCAGCAGGGAGCAGGACAGCATTAATTCACCCCTCCACTTT. Combining the CDR3 with reference TRBV2 and TRBJ1-6 gives the whole variable domain EPEVTQTPSHQVTQMGQEVILRCVPISNHLYFYWYRQILGQKVEFLVSFYNNEISEKSEIFDDQFSVERPDGSNFTLKIRSTKLEDSAMYFCASREQDSINSPLHFGNGTRLTVT.

This chain connects TRBV10-3 to TRBJ1-1; 7 bases line up with TRBD1. The junction had 13 bases not matched to a gene; V was cut back by 8 bases and J by 7 bases. Germline V gene lookup returns CDR1 ENHRY and CDR2 SYGVKD. The CDR3 runs 14 residues. The CDR3 protein is CAIGRMQGEGEAFF. The CDR3, as DNA: TGTGCCATCGGTCGCATGCAGGGGGAGGGTGAAGCTTTCTTT.

The CDR3 spells CASSPGQNYGYTF. The DNA for the CDR3 is TGTGCCAGCAGCCCGGGACAGAACTATGGCTACACCTTC. The rearrangement links TRBV9 to TRBJ1-2; the match to TRBD1 covers 7 bases. The junction had 2 bases not matched to a gene; V was cut back by 4 bases and J by 2 bases. This CDR3 region has 13 residues. Germline V gene sequence: CDR1 SGDLS, CDR2 YYNGEE.

This CDR3 reads CSASTGRNGYTF. The CDR3 nucleotides read TGCAGCGCTTCGACAGGGCGGAATGGCTACACCTTC. V and J are TRBV29-1 and TRBJ1-2; 7 bases agree with TRBD1. V shed 7 bases, J shed 6 bases, and the junction held 8 bases outside the gene matches. The CDR3 contains 12 residues. The germline gives CDR1 SQVTM, CDR2 ANQGSEA.

The chain links TRBV2 to TRBJ1-1; D is unclear. CDR1 and CDR2 from the germline V gene are SNHLY and FYNNEI. V lost 1 base, J lost 5 bases, and 5 bases lay in between. The CDR3 runs 12 residues. CDR3 region: CASSEVGTEAFF. CDR3 sequence (DNA): TGTGCCAGCAGTGAAGTGGGAACTGAAGCTTTCTTT.

V usage is TRBV9 and J usage is TRBJ2-7; D is perhaps TRBD2 (5 bases). V was pared by 0 bases and J by 2 bases, with 12 bases between. Germline CDR1 SGDLS, CDR2 YYNGEE. The CDR3 length is 15 residues. CDR3 DNA sequence: TGTGCCAGCAGCGTAGGAATAGCGCATACCTACGAGCAGTACTTC. The encoded protein is CASSVGIAHTYEQYF.

This clone came up once. This chain links TRBV25-1 with TRBJ1-1; a possible D gene is TRBD1 (5 bases). CDR1 and CDR2 from the germline V gene are MGHDK and SYGVNS. The CDR3 covers 15 residues. Deletions cut 1 base from V and 10 bases from J, with 19 bases between. The CDR3 loop reads CASSEFSGGARRAFF. The CDR3 DNA follows: TGTGCCAGCAGTGAATTTAGCGGAGGGGCCCGGCGAGCTTTCTTT.

The chain joins TRBV18 to TRBJ2-3, with a possible D match to TRBD2 (5 bases). The V gene lost 5 bases and the J gene lost 5 bases, with 11 bases spanning the gap. This CDR3 has 13 amino acids. CDR1 KGHSH and CDR2 LQKENI come from the germline V gene. The CDR3 spells CASSTDEGDTQYF. The CDR3 DNA follows: TGTGCCAGCTCAACGGACGAGGGAGATACGCAGTATTTT.

The rearrangement uses TRBV10-3 and TRBJ1-2; TRBD1 is a possible D gene (5 bases). This CDR3 comprises 17 residues. Germline lookup yields CDR1 ENHRY and CDR2 SYGVKD. V lost 4 bases, J lost 0 bases, and 18 bases lay in between. In DNA, the CDR3 is TGTGCCATCAGTGCGATCCCCAAGGGGTCTACTAACTATGGCTACACCTTC. Its translation is CAISAIPKGSTNYGYTF.

The chain employs TRBV5-4 and TRBJ1-2; D may be TRBD1 (6 bases). This CDR3 comprises 14 residues. Germline V gene lookup returns CDR1 SGHNT and CDR2 YYREEE (reference sequence). V lost 2 bases, J lost 5 bases, and 13 bases lay in between. CDR3 sequence: CASSFPTRGYGYTF. CDR3 sequence (DNA): TGTGCCAGCAGCTTTCCTACAAGGGGGTATGGCTACACCTTC.

The chain links TRBV7-8 to TRBJ2-1, with D hard to call. This CDR3 region has 13 residues. Trimming shortened V by 1 base and J by 7 bases, and 8 bases separated the two germline ends. CDR1 SGHVS and CDR2 FQNEAQ come from the germline V gene. DNA for the CDR3: TGTGCCAGCAGCTTAGGGTCTCCAAATGAGCAGTTCTTC. This gives the protein CASSLGSPNEQFF.

This chain links TRBV6-1 with TRBJ2-7; 7 bases agree with TRBD1. Trimming cost V 7 bases and J 4 bases; bases outside gene matches: 7. CDR3 length: 13 amino acids. Germline V gene sequence: CDR1 MNHNS, CDR2 SASEGT. The CDR3 DNA reads as TGTGCCAGCACTAGAGGGACAGAATACGAGCAGTACTTC. The encoded protein is CASTRGTEYEQYF.

The V call is TRBV25-1, the J call TRBJ1-1; D unclear. The CDR3 is 17 residues long. The germline CDR1 and CDR2 sequences are MGHDK and SYGVNS. V gave up 0 bases and J gave up 1 base, with 15 bases separating them. The DNA of the CDR3 is TGTGCCAGCAGTGAATACAGGAAAACGGGGTCGAACACTGAAGCTTTCTTT. Its translation is CASSEYRKTGSNTEAFF.

This chain connects TRBV7-3 to TRBJ2-1; TRBD1 agrees at 8 bases. The CDR3 loop spans 15 amino acids. CDR1 and CDR2 from the germline V gene are SGHTA and FQGTGA. After removal of 5 bases from V and 4 bases from J, the junction contained 7 bases not matched to a gene. The CDR3 protein is CASSLNGQGYNEQFF. The DNA of the CDR3 is TGTGCCAGCAGCCTAAACGGACAGGGTTACAATGAGCAGTTCTTC. The full variable domain, rest sourced from reference TRBV7-3 and TRBJ2-1, is GAGVSQTPSNKVTEKGKYVELRCDPISGHTALYWYRQSLGQGPEFLIYFQGTGAADDSGLPNDRFFAVRPEGSVSTLKIQRTERGDSAVYLCASSLNGQGYNEQFFGPGTRLTVL.

The rearrangement links TRBV2 to TRBJ1-4; D not resolved. The CDR3 length is 14 residues. Germline V gene sequence: CDR1 SNHLY, CDR2 FYNNEI. With 10 bases removed from V and 0 bases from J, the gap between germline ends came to 12 bases. CDR3 amino acids: CANKLTATNEKLFF. As DNA, the CDR3 is TGTGCCAACAAACTCACTGCAACTAATGAAAAACTGTTTTTT.

The chain is built from TRBV7-8 and TRBJ2-2, with D possibly TRBD1 on 6 matching bases. Germline V gene data show CDR1 as SGHVS and CDR2 as FQNEAQ. V lost 8 bases and J lost 2, with 12 bases in between. The CDR3 is 14 amino acids. CDR3: CASAKGVNTGELFF. In nucleotides, the CDR3 is TGTGCCAGCGCAAAGGGGGTAAACACCGGGGAGCTGTTTTTT.

The chain couples TRBV5-4 to TRBJ2-2; 8 bases match TRBD1. The CDR3 extends over 17 amino acids. The trim removed 4 bases at V and 5 bases at J, leaving 13 bases unmatched. Germline CDR1 SGHNT, CDR2 YYREEE (reference sequence). In DNA, the CDR3 is TGTGCCAGCAGCCGGGGACAGGTCGTTGTTGGGACCGGGGAGCTGTTTTTT. Its protein is CASSRGQVVVGTGELFF.

The rearrangement joins TRBV10-3 to TRBJ2-7; TRBD2 aligns across 10 bases. CDR3 length: 13 amino acids. The germline CDR1 and CDR2 sequences are ENHRY and SYGVKD. Trimming at V came to 6 bases and at J to 11 bases, leaving 10 bases not matched to a gene. CDR3 region: CAIRTSGYQGEYF. As DNA, the CDR3 is TGTGCCATCAGGACTAGCGGGTATCAAGGGGAGTACTTC.

CDR3 DNA sequence: TGTGCCAGCAGTGGCGGACAGGGCGGCAATCAGCCCCAGCATTTT. Protein sequence: CASSGGQGGNQPQHF. V and J are TRBV6-1 and TRBJ1-5; TRBD1 agrees at 8 bases. The J segment lost 2 bases and the V segment lost 4 bases, leaving 4 bases of the junction unmatched. The germline CDR1 and CDR2 sequences are MNHNS and SASEGT. CDR3 length: 15 amino acids.

The chain is built from TRBV27 and TRBJ1-2; possibly TRBD1 for D (5 bases). The CDR3 totals 14 residues. Trimming left V 3 bases short and J 7 bases short, with 15 bases between. Germline assignment: CDR1 MNHEY and CDR2 SMNVEV (reference sequence). The CDR3 sequence is CASSLAGRGSGYTF. For the CDR3, the DNA is TGTGCCAGCAGTTTGGCAGGGCGGGGATCTGGCTACACCTTC.

The genes are TRBV9 and TRBJ2-1; TRBD2 agrees at 12 bases. In germline, CDR1 is SGDLS, CDR2 YYNGEE. This CDR3 is built from 17 residues. The V gene end was trimmed by 3 bases and the J gene end by 1 base; junction bases not matched to a gene: 5. CDR3 protein: CASSEGLAGSSYNEQFF. DNA of the CDR3: TGTGCCAGCAGCGAGGGACTAGCGGGTTCATCCTACAATGAGCAGTTCTTC.

This clone was recorded once. The chain joins TRBV20-1 to TRBJ1-1; D is unclear. This CDR3 has 11 residues. V was clipped by 6 bases and J by 1 base, with 6 bases between them. Germline V lookup: CDR1 DFQATT, CDR2 SNEGSKA (reference sequence). CDR3 sequence: CSADTNTEAFF. DNA for the CDR3: TGCAGTGCAGACACGAACACTGAAGCTTTCTTT.

The rearrangement links TRBV20-1 to TRBJ2-5; tentative D call: TRBD1 (5 bases). Germline values: CDR1 DFQATT, CDR2 SNEGSKA (reference sequence). Trimming cost V 6 bases and J 7 bases, with 12 bases left between them. The CDR3 loop spans 11 amino acids. CDR3 protein: CSATGWGTQYF. DNA of the CDR3: TGCAGTGCAACAGGTTGGGGGACCCAGTACTTC.

CDR3 amino acids: CAWRRGSNTEAFF. CDR3 nucleotides: TGTGCCTGGAGGAGGGGGTCGAACACTGAAGCTTTCTTT. J is TRBJ1-1 and V is TRBV30; a weak D match, TRBD1 (6 bases). The germline gives CDR1 GTSNPN, CDR2 SVGIG (reference sequence). V lost 3 bases and J 1 base, leaving 9 bases between the germline ends. This CDR3 is 13 amino acids long.

This clone was seen just once. The chain joins TRBV19 to TRBJ1-2, with unresolved D. This CDR3 is built from 13 residues. Germline lookup yields CDR1 LNHDA and CDR2 SQIVND (reference sequence). The germline V and J ends were trimmed by 3 bases and 8 bases, with 13 bases remaining between them. The CDR3 region is CASSISAGGGYTF. In DNA form, the CDR3 reads TGTGCCAGTAGTATTTCGGCAGGCGGCGGCTACACCTTC.

This clone was observed once. The CDR3, as DNA: TGTGCCAGTAGTACTATACCGAGCTCCTACAATGAGCAGTTCTTC. Translation gives CASSTIPSSYNEQFF. V and J are TRBV19 and TRBJ2-1; D unclear. This CDR3 region has 15 residues. The V gene's germline CDR1 is LNHDA and CDR2 SQIVND (reference sequence). The germline V and J ends were trimmed by 4 bases and 0 bases, with 10 bases remaining between them. The full variable domain, rest sourced from reference TRBV19 and TRBJ2-1, is DGGITQSPKYLFRKEGQNVTLSCEQNLNHDAMYWYRQDPGQGLRLIYYSQIVNDFQKGDIAEGYSVSREKKESFPLTVTSAQKNPTAFYLCASSTIPSSYNEQFFGPGTRLTVL.

V is TRBV10-1 and J is TRBJ1-2, with TRBD1 as a possible D gene (5 bases). V lost 5 bases to trimming and J lost 8 bases, with 15 bases between them. Germline V gene data show CDR1 as WNHNN and CDR2 as SYGVQD (reference sequence). The CDR3 length is 13 residues. DNA for the CDR3: TGCGCCAGCAGTCGGGACGGCGCAGGAGGCTACACCTTC. Residues: CASSRDGAGGYTF.